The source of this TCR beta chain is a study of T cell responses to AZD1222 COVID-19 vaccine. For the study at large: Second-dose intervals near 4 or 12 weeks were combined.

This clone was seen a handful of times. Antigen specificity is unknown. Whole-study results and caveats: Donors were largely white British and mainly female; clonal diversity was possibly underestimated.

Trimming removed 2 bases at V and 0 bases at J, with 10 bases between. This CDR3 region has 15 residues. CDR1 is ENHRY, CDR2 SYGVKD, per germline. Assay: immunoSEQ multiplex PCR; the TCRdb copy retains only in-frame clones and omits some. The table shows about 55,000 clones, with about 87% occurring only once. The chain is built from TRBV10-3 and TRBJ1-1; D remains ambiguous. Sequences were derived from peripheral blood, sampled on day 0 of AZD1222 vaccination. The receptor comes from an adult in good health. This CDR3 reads CAISETADLNTEAFF. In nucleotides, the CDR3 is TGTGCCATCAGTGAGACAGCGGACCTGAACACTGAAGCTTTCTTT.